This TCR beta chain was captured by sequencing in a study of response to subunit inactivated influenza vaccine. CDR3 length equals 16 residues. Trimming at V came to 2 bases and at J to 1 base, leaving 6 bases not matched to a gene. Germline lookup yields CDR1 SGHDT and CDR2 YYEEEE. General observations from the study: T cells newly recruited by each seasonal influenza vaccination are few, the authors suggested.

MiXCR, applied by TCRdb to the RT-PCR reads, yields one record per CDR3 protein. The repertoire consists of fewer than 350,000 distinct CDR3 sequences, with roughly 22% occurring once and the leading ten covering 9.5% to 13%. Turning to this clonotype: Antigen: not known.

Sequences were derived from PBMCs from blood, sampled less than 22 months after vaccination. The chain joins TRBV5-6 to TRBJ1-1, with 9 nucleotides matching TRBD1. The receptor was derived from a man between 50 and 70 years old who received an inactivated influenza vaccine. CDR3 nucleotide sequence: TGTGCCAGCAGCTTCGGGACAGGGTATGGGAACACTGAAGCTTTCTTT. Amino acid sequence: CASSFGTGYGNTEAFF.